This T cell receptor beta chain was identified in a study of Graves' ophthalmopathy and Graves' hyperthyroidism. For the study at large: Peripheral blood samples were taken at initial diagnosis, before any treatment.

PBMCs had their origin in fresh peripheral blood (about 10 ml). The V gene lost 7 bases and the J gene lost 3 bases, with 16 bases spanning the gap. The CDR3 length is 15 residues. RNA transcripts served as template for amplifying TCR beta CDR3 sequences. Amplification began with first-round RT-PCR using HTBI primers, then second-round multiplex PCR was performed. TCRdb passed the multiplex PCR reads through MiXCR, listing each CDR3 protein once. The sample includes about 370,000 distinct CDR3 sequences, roughly 15% of them seen just once. This clonotype was seen ten or more times. Its antigen remains unknown. Findings of the study overall: In blood, most expanded thyroid clonotypes above 0.001 frequency were also detected.

The sequence derives from an adult woman with stable Graves' hyperthyroidism. The specimen sequenced was peripheral blood. This chain uses TRBV12-3 or TRBV12-4 with TRBJ1-3; D gene unclear. CDR3 bases: TGTGCCAGCACCCAATCAGGCAAATTTGGAAACACCATATATTTT. This gives the protein CASTQSGKFGNTIYF.